This T cell receptor beta chain was found in a study of cytomegalovirus exposure and HLA in healthy donors. General study points: Specificity of a few CMV-associated chains for CMV antigens was verified in vitro. A list of about 180 TCR beta chains associated with cytomegalovirus was given. The majority of TCR sequences were rare, yet some public TCRs appeared in many donors.

About this clone itself: Its specificity is not known.

Clones were sequenced by immunoSEQ multiplex PCR, and TCRdb holds only the in-frame ones, with some missing. The repertoire holds approximately 260,000 clones, 70% to 90% seen once, with around 1% in the top ten. The origin of this receptor is a woman aged 18-29 years in good health and CMV-seronegative. Material for sequencing was PBMCs.

In nucleotides, the CDR3 is TGTGCCAGCAGCTCCGGACTAGCGGCTCACGAGCAGTACTTC. As protein: CASSSGLAAHEQYF. This chain uses TRBV9 with TRBJ2-7; 10 positions agree with TRBD2. Per germline, CDR1 SGDLS and CDR2 YYNGEE. After removal of 4 bases from V and 5 bases from J, the junction contained 6 bases not matched to a gene. The length of the CDR3 is 14 residues.